Each of the 25 T cell receptor beta chains below was sequenced from the same sample in a study of blood T cell repertoires in COVID-19. TCRdb's table, derived via immunoSEQ multiplex PCR, lists solely in-frame clones and lacks some. The sample consists of around 300,000 clones, around 82% of them appearing once. The sequenced sample consisted of peripheral blood. The source is a woman aged 45-60 years who had recovered from COVID-19.

V gene TRBV6-2 or TRBV6-3 combines with J gene TRBJ1-5, with 8 bases lining up with TRBD1. The V gene end was trimmed by 6 bases and the J gene end by 6 bases; junction bases not matched to a gene: 7. The CDR3 extends over 14 amino acids. Germline V gene lookup returns CDR1 MNHEY and CDR2 SVGEGT. The CDR3 coding sequence is TGTGCCAGCAGCTCCGGGACAGGATTTCAGCCCCAGCATTTT. Protein: CASSSGTGFQPQHF.

The V call is TRBV12-3 or TRBV12-4, the J call TRBJ2-3; 7 bases map to TRBD1. CDR3 length equals 13 residues. After removal of 5 bases from V and 2 bases from J, the junction contained 1 base not matched to a gene. The CDR3 nucleotides are TGTGCCAGCAGTCAGGGGGACACAGATACGCAGTATTTT. Protein product: CASSQGDTDTQYF.

This clone came up a few times. The V gene is TRBV6-4, the J gene TRBJ2-3, with 11 bases identical to TRBD2. The CDR3 contains 14 residues. CDR1 and CDR2 (germline): MRHNA, SNTAGT. The trim removed 2 bases at V and 5 bases at J, leaving 0 bases unmatched. In DNA, the CDR3 is TGTGCCAGCAGTGACGGACTAGCGGGAGATACGCAGTATTTT. The encoded protein is CASSDGLAGDTQYF.

The rearrangement links TRBV28 to TRBJ1-4; D possibly corresponds to TRBD1 (6 bases). The CDR3 runs to 17 residues. V was cut by 6 bases and J by 8 bases, with 25 bases left in between. Germline V lookup: CDR1 MDHEN, CDR2 SYDVKM. This chain's CDR3 is CASSLLPQGLWVEKLFF. The CDR3 DNA is TGTGCCAGCAGCCTCCTCCCACAGGGCCTTTGGGTAGAAAAACTGTTTTTT. Full variable domain (outside the CDR3, taken from reference TRBV28 and TRBJ1-4): DVKVTQSSRYLVKRTGEKVFLECVQDMDHENMFWYRQDPGLGLRLIYFSYDVKMKEKGDIPEGYSVSREKKERFSLILESASTNQTSMYLCASSLLPQGLWVEKLFFGSGTQLSVL.

The J gene is TRBJ2-1, the V gene TRBV6-5; 15 bases agree with TRBD2. Looked up from germline, CDR1 is MNHEY and CDR2 is SVGAGI. The CDR3 extends over 15 amino acids. Unmatched junction bases numbered 3, after V lost 6 bases and J lost 6 bases. CDR3 sequence reads: CASSEGLAGGNEQFF. Here the CDR3 DNA reads TGTGCCAGCAGCGAGGGACTAGCGGGGGGCAATGAGCAGTTCTTC.

The chain is built from TRBV30 and TRBJ2-1, with 7 nucleotides matching TRBD2. From germline, CDR1 is GTSNPN and CDR2 SVGIG (reference sequence). CDR3 length: 15 residues. The trim removed 4 bases at V and 2 bases at J, leaving 8 bases unmatched. DNA for the CDR3: TGTGCCTGGACCCTCGGACTAGGTACCTACAATGAGCAGTTCTTC. Translating gives CAWTLGLGTYNEQFF.

V and J are TRBV6-4 and TRBJ2-7; 9 bases align to TRBD1. In germline, CDR1 is MRHNA, CDR2 SNTAGT. Germline trimming cut 4 bases from V and 7 bases from J; bases unmatched to any gene: 14. The CDR3 covers 16 residues. The CDR3 protein is CASSVLRSDRGWEQYF. The CDR3 DNA reads TGTGCCAGCAGTGTCCTCCGGTCGGACAGGGGATGGGAGCAGTACTTC.

The chain has TRBV10-3 and TRBJ2-5; possibly TRBD2 for D (5 bases). CDR1 ENHRY and CDR2 SYGVKD come from the germline V gene. This CDR3 region has 15 residues. Trimming stripped 0 bases from V and 0 bases from J, with 8 bases between. In DNA, the CDR3 is TGTGCCATCAGTGAGTCGAGGGAATACCAAGAGACCCAGTACTTC. The encoded protein is CAISESREYQETQYF.

V and J are TRBV28 and TRBJ2-1; D is perhaps TRBD1 (6 bases). Germline CDR1 and CDR2: MDHEN and SYDVKM. CDR3 length: 15 residues. Between the trimmed V and J ends, which lost 3 bases and 5 bases, there was a span of 14 bases. This chain's CDR3 is CASSFSVGDNNEQFF. The CDR3, as DNA: TGTGCCAGCAGTTTTTCGGTGGGGGACAACAATGAGCAGTTCTTC.

The V call is TRBV19, the J call TRBJ2-1, with 7 bases aligning to TRBD2. The V gene's germline CDR1 is LNHDA and CDR2 SQIVND (reference sequence). There are 16 residues in the CDR3. V was clipped by 6 bases and J by 0 bases; unmatched bases: 8. CDR3 protein: CASRLQSSGSYNEQFF. The DNA of the CDR3 is TGTGCCAGTAGGCTCCAATCTAGCGGCTCCTACAATGAGCAGTTCTTC.

The gene calls are TRBV7-2 and TRBJ1-2; 11 nucleotides align to TRBD1. Germline lookup yields CDR1 SGHTA and CDR2 FQGNSA. After removal of 5 bases from V and 0 bases from J, the junction contained 8 bases not matched to a gene. The CDR3 covers 17 residues. The CDR3 DNA reads as TGTGCCAGCAGCCCGAGGACAGGGGGCTCACCTAACTATGGCTACACCTTC. As protein: CASSPRTGGSPNYGYTF.

The chain joins TRBV6-5 to TRBJ2-3, with 11 bases aligning to TRBD1. V lost 4 bases, J lost 4 bases, and 1 base stayed unmatched. The CDR3 loop spans 14 amino acids. The germline V gene has CDR1 MNHEY and CDR2 SVGAGI. The CDR3 protein is CASSWTGGADTQYF. The CDR3, as DNA: TGTGCCAGCAGTTGGACAGGGGGCGCAGATACGCAGTATTTT.

The rearrangement links TRBV28 to TRBJ2-1; TRBD1 agrees at 7 bases. The CDR3 is 16 amino acids. In germline, CDR1 is MDHEN, CDR2 SYDVKM. Losses at the gene ends were 3 bases for V and 10 bases for J; bases not matched to a gene: 15. The CDR3 DNA reads as TGTGCCAGCAGTTTCCCCGGGTCGTCTATGACAGGGGAGCAGTTCTTC. It is translated as CASSFPGSSMTGEQFF.

V usage is TRBV21-1 and J usage is TRBJ1-1; the table names TRBD1, a call not compared with the DNA. TRBV21-1 is annotated as a pseudogene. The CDR3 is made up of 15 amino acids. DNA for the CDR3: TGTGCCAGCAGCAAAGACACAGGGTTGGTAAATGAAGCTTTCTTT. Translation gives CASSKDTGLVNEAFF.

The V gene is TRBV27, the J gene TRBJ2-3, with D maybe TRBD2 (6 bases). V lost 0 bases, J lost 4 bases, and 11 bases lay in between. The CDR3 is made up of 15 amino acids. CDR1 is MNHEY and CDR2 is SMNVEV in the germline V gene (reference sequence). The chain's CDR3 is CASSLSPGLADTQYF. For the CDR3, the DNA is TGTGCCAGCAGTTTATCCCCGGGACTGGCAGATACGCAGTATTTT.

The chain combines TRBV4-2 with TRBJ2-2; TRBD2 matches at 9 bases. V trimming: 5 bases; J trimming: 4 bases; junction bases outside the gene matches: 8. Germline CDR1 is LGHNA and CDR2 is YNFKEQ. This CDR3 spans 16 amino acids. The CDR3 protein is CASSAVSGGVTGELFF. In nucleotides, the CDR3 is TGTGCCAGCAGCGCAGTTAGCGGGGGAGTCACCGGGGAGCTGTTTTTT.

This chain links TRBV10-3 with TRBJ2-1; 8 nucleotides line up with TRBD1. V shed 7 bases and J 8 bases; nucleotides not matched to a gene: 4. This CDR3 comprises 12 residues. CDR1 is ENHRY and CDR2 is SYGVKD in the germline V gene. CDR3 sequence (DNA): TGTGCCATCACCGCAGGGGGCGATGAGCAGTTCTTC. Translation gives CAITAGGDEQFF.

V usage is TRBV11-1 and J usage is TRBJ2-7; perhaps TRBD2 as D (5 bases). V dropped 5 bases and J dropped 0 bases, with 17 bases sitting between them. The CDR3 is 16 amino acids. Germline lookup yields CDR1 SGHAT and CDR2 FQDESV (reference sequence). The CDR3: CASSLTGGTSSYEQYF. In nucleotides, the CDR3 is TGTGCCAGCAGCCTGACGGGCGGAACTAGCTCCTACGAGCAGTACTTC.

This clone was seen a single time. The V gene is TRBV20-1, the J gene TRBJ1-2, with a weak D call TRBD1 (5 bases). The germline gives CDR1 DFQATT, CDR2 SNEGSKA (reference sequence). Trimming left V 2 bases short and J 8 bases short, with 9 bases between. This CDR3 contains 11 residues. CDR3 protein: CSARRTTGYTF. In nucleotides, the CDR3 is TGCAGTGCTAGAAGGACAACGGGCTACACCTTC.

The rearrangement joins TRBV4-3 to TRBJ2-1, with TRBD2 matching 11 bases. Losses at the gene ends were 0 bases for V and 9 bases for J; bases not matched to a gene: 7. The CDR3 spans 16 residues. CDR1 is LGHNA, CDR2 YSLEER, per germline. The CDR3 reads CASSQDMLAGGSEQFF. CDR3 sequence (DNA): TGCGCCAGCAGCCAAGATATGTTAGCGGGAGGGTCTGAGCAGTTCTTC.

The rearrangement joins TRBV30 to TRBJ1-2; 8 bases align to TRBD1. The CDR3 contains 15 residues. V lost 0 bases to trimming and J lost 8 bases; unmatched junction nucleotides: 11. CDR1 is GTSNPN, CDR2 SVGIG, per germline (reference sequence). The CDR3 DNA is TGTGCCTGGAGTGTACTGGCAGGGGGCGCGGGAGGCTACACCTTC. Protein: CAWSVLAGGAGGYTF. Full variable domain (rest looked up from reference TRBV30 and TRBJ1-2): SQTIHQWPATLVQPVGSPLSLECTVEGTSNPNLYWYRQAAGRGLQLLFYSVGIGQISSEVPQNLSASRPQDRQFILSSKKLLLSDSGFYLCAWSVLAGGAGGYTFGSGTRLTVV.

The V and J genes are TRBV9 and TRBJ1-1, with 8 nucleotides matching TRBD1. The germline V gene encodes CDR1 SGDLS and CDR2 YYNGEE. Losses at the gene ends were 3 bases for V and 11 bases for J; bases not matched to a gene: 12. This CDR3 comprises 14 residues. The CDR3: CASSGRDRFSGAFF. Here the CDR3 DNA reads TGTGCCAGCAGCGGCCGGGACAGGTTCTCTGGGGCTTTCTTT.

This chain connects TRBV10-3 to TRBJ2-3, with D tentatively TRBD2 (6 bases). Trimming took 5 bases from V and 4 from J, leaving 19 bases between them. CDR3 length: 16 amino acids. The germline gives CDR1 ENHRY, CDR2 SYGVKD. CDR3 nucleotides: TGTGCCATCAGTCGCGGGACCCAGCTCGTTTCAGATACGCAGTATTTT. Its translation: CAISRGTQLVSDTQYF.

The chain combines TRBV7-2 with TRBJ2-2; D possibly corresponds to TRBD1 (6 bases). The CDR3 sequence is 16 residues long. With 0 bases removed from V and 1 base from J, the gap between germline ends came to 9 bases. The germline gives CDR1 SGHTA, CDR2 FQGNSA. CDR3 sequence reads: CASSLARGRNTGELFF. The CDR3 region has the DNA TGTGCCAGCAGCTTAGCCAGGGGCCGGAACACCGGGGAGCTGTTTTTT.

This chain joins TRBV19 and TRBJ2-2, with D maybe TRBD2 (6 bases). This CDR3 is built from 13 residues. Trimming took 10 bases from V and 3 from J, leaving 12 bases between them. The V gene's germline CDR1 is LNHDA and CDR2 SQIVND (reference sequence). This CDR3 is CAIGGWYTGELFF. The DNA of the CDR3 is TGTGCCATAGGAGGGTGGTACACCGGGGAGCTGTTTTTT.